One TCR beta chain is described in this entry. This sample was included in a study of control samples from healthy donors and cancer patients. Trimming took off 4 bases at V and 1 base at J, with 11 bases between the two ends. Germline loops: CDR1 MDHEN, CDR2 SYDVKM. The CDR3 consists of 15 residues. Produced via immunoSEQ multiplex PCR; TCRdb's table is partial and in-frame only. Its listing shows 150,000 to 200,000 clones. The J gene is TRBJ1-5, the V gene TRBV28; D remains ambiguous. Sequences were obtained from blood. This TCR was sampled from a woman in her thirties in good health. The DNA of the CDR3 is TGTGCCAGCAGTTCAGCGGACGGGAGCAATCAGCCCCAGCATTTT. Its protein product is CASSSADGSNQPQHF.